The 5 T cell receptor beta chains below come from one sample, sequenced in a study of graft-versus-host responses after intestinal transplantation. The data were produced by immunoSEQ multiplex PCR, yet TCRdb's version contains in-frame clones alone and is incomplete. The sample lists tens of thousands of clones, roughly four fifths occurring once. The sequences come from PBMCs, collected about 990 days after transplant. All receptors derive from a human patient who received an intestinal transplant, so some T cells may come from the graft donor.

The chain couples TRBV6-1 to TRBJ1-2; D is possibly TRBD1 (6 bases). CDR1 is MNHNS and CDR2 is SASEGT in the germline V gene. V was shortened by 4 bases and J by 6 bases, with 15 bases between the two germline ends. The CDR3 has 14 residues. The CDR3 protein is CASSVGAGENGYTF. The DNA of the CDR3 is TGTGCCAGCAGTGTTGGGGCAGGGGAGAATGGCTACACCTTC.

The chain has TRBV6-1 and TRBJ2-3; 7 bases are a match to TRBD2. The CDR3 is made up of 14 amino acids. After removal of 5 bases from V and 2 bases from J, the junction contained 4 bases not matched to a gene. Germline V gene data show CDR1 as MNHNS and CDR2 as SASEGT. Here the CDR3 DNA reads TGTGCCAGCAGTAGGACTAGAGTCACAGATACGCAGTATTTT. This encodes CASSRTRVTDTQYF.

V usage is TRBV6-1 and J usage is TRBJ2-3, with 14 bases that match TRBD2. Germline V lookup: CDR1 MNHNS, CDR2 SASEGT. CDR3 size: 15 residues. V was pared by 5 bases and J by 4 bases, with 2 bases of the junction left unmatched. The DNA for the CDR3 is TGTGCCAGCAGTCAGACTAGCGGGGGGGCAGATACGCAGTATTTT. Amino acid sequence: CASSQTSGGADTQYF.

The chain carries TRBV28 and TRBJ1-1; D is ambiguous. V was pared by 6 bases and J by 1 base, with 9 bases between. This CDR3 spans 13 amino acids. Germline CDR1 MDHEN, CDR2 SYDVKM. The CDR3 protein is CASRTPRNTEAFF. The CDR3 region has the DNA TGTGCCAGCAGAACCCCCAGGAACACTGAAGCTTTCTTT.

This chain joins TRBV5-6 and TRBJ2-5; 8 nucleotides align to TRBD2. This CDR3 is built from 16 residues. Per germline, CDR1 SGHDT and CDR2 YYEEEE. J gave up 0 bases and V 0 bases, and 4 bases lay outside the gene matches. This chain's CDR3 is CASSLGSGMYQETQYF. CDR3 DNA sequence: TGTGCCAGCAGCTTGGGTAGCGGGATGTACCAAGAGACCCAGTACTTC.